These 9 T cell receptor beta chains were all obtained from the same sample, sequenced in a study of PD-1 blockade in mismatch repair-deficient tumors (dated by TCRdb to the late 2010s). Library preparation employed the immunoSEQ multiplex PCR assay. TCRdb obtained this table from immuneACCESS and retained in-frame rearrangements with V and J assigned. These tables miss some clones; where compared with another copy, unresolved V genes account for less than half of the shortfall, and the remainder is unexplained. The sample table lists approximately 79,000 clones, approximately 81% of them with a count of one. The biggest ten clones account for around 5.1% of the sample. This specimen was peripheral blood, taken 44 weeks after starting pembrolizumab. These receptors all come from an adult with mismatch repair-deficient cancer.

The chain recombines TRBV19 with TRBJ1-2, with no clear D. CDR3 length equals 14 residues. Trimming shortened V by 5 bases and J by 1 base, and 11 bases separated the two germline ends. CDR1 and CDR2 (germline): LNHDA, SQIVND (reference sequence). The CDR3: CASSPDTLNYGYTF. The CDR3 DNA reads as TGTGCCAGTAGTCCCGACACCCTTAACTATGGCTACACCTTC. Filled out from reference TRBV19 and TRBJ1-2, the complete variable domain reads DGGITQSPKYLFRKEGQNVTLSCEQNLNHDAMYWYRQDPGQGLRLIYYSQIVNDFQKGDIAEGYSVSREKKESFPLTVTSAQKNPTAFYLCASSPDTLNYGYTFGSGTRLTVV.

The chain joins TRBV7-2 to TRBJ2-2, with 9 positions matching TRBD1. Germline V gene sequence: CDR1 SGHTA, CDR2 FQGNSA. Unmatched junction bases numbered 11, after V lost 5 bases and J lost 4 bases. The CDR3 is 17 residues long. CDR3 in amino acids: CASSPQDRGDGTGELFF. The DNA of the CDR3 is TGTGCCAGCAGCCCCCAGGACAGGGGAGATGGCACCGGGGAGCTGTTTTTT.

The chain links TRBV10-3 to TRBJ2-1, with D unresolved. Germline CDR1 ENHRY, CDR2 SYGVKD. This CDR3 region has 16 residues. V gave up 2 bases and J gave up 8 bases, with 19 bases separating them. The CDR3 protein is CAISEPLVSGRYEQFF. CDR3 sequence (DNA): TGTGCCATCAGTGAGCCCCTCGTAAGTGGAAGGTATGAGCAGTTCTTC.

The chain links TRBV5-6 to TRBJ2-3; no clear D. With 0 bases removed from V and 0 bases from J, the gap between germline ends came to 8 bases. CDR1 and CDR2 from the germline V gene are SGHDT and YYEEEE. The CDR3 contains 15 residues. In nucleotides, the CDR3 is TGTGCCAGCAGCTTGGGACCCACTAGCACAGATACGCAGTATTTT. Translation gives CASSLGPTSTDTQYF.

The count of this clone is one. V usage is TRBV30 and J usage is TRBJ2-1; 14 bases align to TRBD2. The CDR3 extends over 13 amino acids. V dropped 7 bases and J dropped 7; count of bases not matched to a gene: 3. Germline assignment: CDR1 GTSNPN and CDR2 SVGIG (reference sequence). This chain's CDR3 is CAFRTSGRNEQFF. DNA of the CDR3: TGTGCCTTCAGGACTAGCGGGAGGAATGAGCAGTTCTTC.

The chain links TRBV7-9 to TRBJ1-2, with 9 bases aligning to TRBD1. This CDR3 has 14 residues. The germline gives CDR1 SEHNR, CDR2 FQNEAQ (reference sequence). In DNA, the CDR3 is TGTGTCACAGCGGGGGACAGGGAATTCTATGGCTACACCTTC. Residues: CVTAGDREFYGYTF.

The V call is TRBV5-6, the J call TRBJ2-3; D not certain. The CDR3 loop spans 16 amino acids. The ends were cut back, 0 bases at V and 0 bases at J, with 11 bases in the middle. Looked up from germline, CDR1 is SGHDT and CDR2 is YYEEEE. Here the CDR3 DNA reads TGTGCCAGCAGCTTGGTAGGTGACTGGAGCACAGATACGCAGTATTTT. This encodes CASSLVGDWSTDTQYF.

V is TRBV5-1 and J is TRBJ2-5; the match to TRBD1 covers 9 bases. Germline CDR1 SGHRS, CDR2 YFSETQ. With V trimmed by 2 bases and J by 6 bases, 8 bases remained unmatched. The CDR3 consists of 15 residues. The CDR3 region is CASSFGTGNIQTQYF. CDR3 bases: TGCGCCAGCAGCTTTGGGACAGGGAATATTCAGACCCAGTACTTC.

The V call is TRBV30, the J call TRBJ2-1; D perhaps matches TRBD1 (6 bases). Trimming took 5 bases from V and 2 from J, leaving 19 bases between them. Looked up from germline, CDR1 is GTSNPN and CDR2 is SVGIG (reference sequence). CDR3 length equals 16 residues. The CDR3 region has the DNA TGTGCCTGGGACCCAGGCAGGGGAAGCCCCTACAATGAGCAGTTCTTC. Translated, it gives CAWDPGRGSPYNEQFF.